The rows below give T cell receptor beta chains drawn from one sample of a study of blood T cells in healthy people across ages. MiXCR, applied by TCRdb to the 5' RACE reads, yields one record per CDR3 protein. The repertoire holds about 800,000 distinct CDR3 sequences, with just under 25% as singletons. The sample also formed part of further work on T cells of mothers and their children.

The source material was blood. These receptors were obtained from a boy aged 5-17 years in good health. The CDR3 runs from the conserved cysteine through the conserved F or W. The order of the fields is clone size, V gene, D gene, J gene, CDR3 protein, CDR3 DNA. D genes are given only for firm matches. Rows give clone size only sometimes, using once, few, many, or a class for an expanded clone.

clone_size: NA; v_call: TRBV20-1; d_call: NA; j_call: TRBJ2-5; cdr3_aa: CSARFRLGETQYF; cdr3_nt: TGCAGTGCTAGATTTAGACTAGGAGAGACCCAGTACTTC
clone_size: few; v_call: TRBV29-1; d_call: NA; j_call: TRBJ1-2; cdr3_aa: CSVVRPGGGYTF; cdr3_nt: TGCAGCGTAGTTCGACCCGGAGGAGGCTACACCTTC
clone_size: many; v_call: TRBV21-1; d_call: NA; j_call: TRBJ2-7; cdr3_aa: CASTLDSYEQYF; cdr3_nt: TGTGCCAGCACCCTCGATTCCTACGAGCAGTACTTC
clone_size: NA; v_call: TRBV5-1; d_call: TRBD2; j_call: TRBJ2-3; cdr3_aa: CASSSTTSGSTDTQYF; cdr3_nt: TGCGCCAGCAGCTCCACGACTAGCGGGAGCACAGATACGCAGTATTTT
clone_size: NA; v_call: TRBV27; d_call: TRBD2; j_call: TRBJ2-2; cdr3_aa: CASSPLPGLGMKTGELFF; cdr3_nt: TGTGCCAGCAGTCCCCTGCCGGGACTAGGGATGAAGACCGGGGAGCTGTTTTTT
clone_size: NA; v_call: TRBV28; d_call: TRBD1; j_call: TRBJ1-2; cdr3_aa: CASSFLQGPGYTF; cdr3_nt: TGTGCCAGCAGTTTCTTACAGGGGCCTGGCTACACCTTC
clone_size: NA; v_call: TRBV28; d_call: NA; j_call: TRBJ2-7; cdr3_aa: CASSYTKSYEQHF; cdr3_nt: TGTGCCAGCAGCTATACTAAATCGTACGAGCAGCACTTC
clone_size: NA; v_call: TRBV12-3/TRBV12-4; d_call: TRBD2; j_call: TRBJ2-1; cdr3_aa: CASNPRGGSLNEQFF; cdr3_nt: TGTGCCAGCAACCCGCGGGGGGGCAGTCTTAATGAGCAGTTCTTC
clone_size: NA; v_call: TRBV7-2; d_call: TRBD1; j_call: TRBJ2-5; cdr3_aa: CASRGQGPLLSQETQYF; cdr3_nt: TGTGCCAGCAGAGGACAGGGGCCGCTCTTATCCCAAGAGACCCAGTACTTC
clone_size: NA; v_call: TRBV5-1; d_call: NA; j_call: TRBJ2-3; cdr3_aa: CASSSVRGTDTQYF; cdr3_nt: TGCGCCAGCAGCTCCGTCCGGGGCACAGATACGCAGTATTTT
clone_size: NA; v_call: TRBV15; d_call: NA; j_call: TRBJ2-1; cdr3_aa: CATGDGGMTDEQFF; cdr3_nt: TGTGCCACCGGGGATGGCGGGATGACCGATGAGCAGTTCTTC
clone_size: few; v_call: TRBV28; d_call: NA; j_call: TRBJ2-7; cdr3_aa: CASSQGKEQYF; cdr3_nt: TGTGCCAGCAGTCAGGGTAAAGAGCAGTACTTC
clone_size: NA; v_call: TRBV15; d_call: NA; j_call: TRBJ2-1; cdr3_aa: CATSRDYGMSLYNEQFF; cdr3_nt: TGTGCCACCAGCAGAGATTATGGGATGTCCCTTTACAATGAGCAGTTCTTC
clone_size: NA; v_call: TRBV7-2; d_call: TRBD1; j_call: TRBJ2-5; cdr3_aa: CASSLVLLGDRLKGTQYF; cdr3_nt: TGTGCCAGCAGCTTAGTGTTATTGGGGGACAGGCTCAAAGGGACCCAGTACTTC
clone_size: few; v_call: TRBV7-8; d_call: TRBD1; j_call: TRBJ2-4; cdr3_aa: CASSDKTGQGIQYF; cdr3_nt: TGTGCCAGCAGCGACAAAACCGGACAGGGCATTCAGTACTTC
clone_size: NA; v_call: TRBV7-3; d_call: NA; j_call: TRBJ2-3; cdr3_aa: CASSLNSVGTDTQYF; cdr3_nt: TGTGCCAGCAGCTTAAACTCGGTCGGCACAGATACGCAGTATTTT
clone_size: NA; v_call: TRBV6-2/TRBV6-3; d_call: TRBD1; j_call: TRBJ2-7; cdr3_aa: CASSYLYGTAYEQYF; cdr3_nt: TGTGCCAGCAGTTACCTTTACGGGACAGCCTACGAGCAGTACTTC
clone_size: NA; v_call: TRBV18; d_call: NA; j_call: TRBJ2-7; cdr3_aa: CASSPSRSSTYEQYF; cdr3_nt: TGTGCCAGCTCACCGAGTCGGTCGTCTACCTACGAGCAGTACTTC
clone_size: NA; v_call: TRBV29-1; d_call: NA; j_call: TRBJ2-6; cdr3_aa: CSVSAGRDVSGANVLTF; cdr3_nt: TGCAGCGTTTCTGCGGGCCGAGACGTATCTGGGGCCAACGTCCTGACTTTC
clone_size: few; v_call: TRBV2; d_call: NA; j_call: TRBJ1-2; cdr3_aa: CASRSTGYNYGYTF; cdr3_nt: TGTGCCAGCAGATCTACAGGGTATAACTATGGCTACACCTTC
clone_size: NA; v_call: TRBV18; d_call: NA; j_call: TRBJ1-6; cdr3_aa: CASSPGRGAGNSPLHF; cdr3_nt: TGTGCCAGCTCCCCGGGACGGGGGGCCGGTAATTCACCCCTCCACTTT
clone_size: few; v_call: TRBV27; d_call: NA; j_call: TRBJ2-7; cdr3_aa: CASSLRDGKYEQYF; cdr3_nt: TGTGCCAGCAGTTTAAGGGACGGAAAATACGAGCAGTACTTC
clone_size: few; v_call: TRBV28; d_call: TRBD1; j_call: TRBJ2-7; cdr3_aa: CASSLSSGTASSYEQYF; cdr3_nt: TGTGCCAGCAGTTTATCGTCCGGGACAGCGAGCTCCTACGAGCAGTACTTC
clone_size: NA; v_call: TRBV28; d_call: NA; j_call: TRBJ2-7; cdr3_aa: CASSLSPLRGREQYF; cdr3_nt: TGTGCCAGCAGTTTATCACCATTGAGGGGTAGAGAGCAGTACTTC
clone_size: NA; v_call: TRBV12-3/TRBV12-4; d_call: TRBD2; j_call: TRBJ2-1; cdr3_aa: CASSLKGVAGLTYNEQFF; cdr3_nt: TGTGCCAGCAGTTTGAAGGGAGTAGCGGGGCTTACCTACAATGAGCAGTTCTTC
clone_size: NA; v_call: TRBV10-3; d_call: NA; j_call: TRBJ1-4; cdr3_aa: CAISDRDPGSLNEKLFF; cdr3_nt: TGTGCCATCAGTGACCGGGACCCAGGATCACTTAATGAAAAACTGTTTTTT
clone_size: NA; v_call: TRBV6-2/TRBV6-3; d_call: NA; j_call: TRBJ2-7; cdr3_aa: CASSYYPGTYEQYF; cdr3_nt: TGTGCCAGCAGTTACTACCCGGGTACTTACGAGCAGTACTTC
clone_size: NA; v_call: TRBV27; d_call: NA; j_call: TRBJ2-1; cdr3_aa: CASSSGLMIDNEQFF; cdr3_nt: TGTGCCAGCAGTTCGGGACTGATGATCGACAATGAGCAGTTCTTC
clone_size: few; v_call: TRBV7-2; d_call: NA; j_call: TRBJ2-7; cdr3_aa: CASSVTGEGLYEQYF; cdr3_nt: TGTGCCAGCAGCGTTACAGGGGAGGGTCTCTACGAGCAGTACTTC
clone_size: NA; v_call: TRBV29-1; d_call: NA; j_call: TRBJ1-4; cdr3_aa: CSVVGRQEKLFF; cdr3_nt: TGCAGCGTTGTGGGCAGACAAGAAAAACTGTTTTTT